The entry below gives a single TCR beta chain sequence along with its context. The antigen remains unidentified. The sample belongs to a study of cytomegalovirus exposure and HLA in healthy donors. Each donor's status was that of a healthy bone marrow donor. Germline V gene lookup returns CDR1 SGHTA and CDR2 FQGTGA. V was shortened by 5 bases and J by 2 bases, with 15 bases between the two germline ends. There are 15 residues in the CDR3. Overall study findings and caveats: One variant, a missense change in DCLRE1C, was linked in a later analysis to TCR beta V- and J-gene trimming. Investigators reported about 160 TCR beta chains as tied to cytomegalovirus.

The primer mix had 60 Vbeta and 13 Jbeta primers. TCRdb's copy holds only in-frame clones and misses some; the assay was immunoSEQ multiplex PCR. Among roughly 150,000 clones listed, approximately 80% were seen once. The sequence was obtained from a woman aged 40 to 49 in good health and CMV-seronegative. The sample comprised PBMCs. V is TRBV7-3 and J is TRBJ1-2; no clear D gene. Written as DNA, the CDR3 is TGTGCCAGCAGCCGCCGGGAGAACCTAAACTATGGCTACACCTTC. Encoded protein: CASSRRENLNYGYTF. Drawing the rest from reference TRBV7-3 and TRBJ1-2, the complete variable domain is GAGVSQTPSNKVTEKGKYVELRCDPISGHTALYWYRQSLGQGPEFLIYFQGTGAADDSGLPNDRFFAVRPEGSVSTLKIQRTERGDSAVYLCASSRRENLNYGYTFGSGTRLTVV.